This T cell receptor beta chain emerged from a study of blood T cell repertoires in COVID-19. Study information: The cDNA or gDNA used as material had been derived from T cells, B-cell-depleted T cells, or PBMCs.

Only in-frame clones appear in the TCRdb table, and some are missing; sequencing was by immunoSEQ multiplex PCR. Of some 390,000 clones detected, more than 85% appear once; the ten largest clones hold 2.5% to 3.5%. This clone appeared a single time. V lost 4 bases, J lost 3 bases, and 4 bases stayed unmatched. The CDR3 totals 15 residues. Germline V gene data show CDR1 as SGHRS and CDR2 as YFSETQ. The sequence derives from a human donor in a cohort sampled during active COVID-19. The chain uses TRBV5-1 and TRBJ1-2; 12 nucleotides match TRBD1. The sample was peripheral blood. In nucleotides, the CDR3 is TGCGCCAGCAGCCCCGGGACAGGGGGCTACTATGGCTACACCTTC. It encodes CASSPGTGGYYGYTF.